The T cell receptor beta chain under discussion was sequenced for a study of blood T cells in healthy people across ages. Through a sample-barcoded 5' primer and a J-beta primer mix, a second PCR was run for roughly 6 to 12 cycles. Every single cDNA molecule received a tag from a template-switch adaptor with 12 random nucleotides. MiXCR, applied by TCRdb to the 5' RACE reads, yields one record per CDR3 protein. The repertoire holds about 940,000 distinct CDR3 sequences, roughly 50% seen once, with roughly 13% in the top ten. Study conclusions and caveats: A roughly linear fall in TCR beta diversity per million T cells was seen with increasing age.

Note on this clonotype: Its specificity is not known.

Sequencing input: blood. The sequence was collected from a man aged 25-40 years in good health.

CDR3 in DNA: TGTGCCAGCAGCCAAGAAGACAGGGATACTGAAGCTTTCTTT. It is translated as CASSQEDRDTEAFF. The chain links TRBV4-2 to TRBJ1-1; 7 nucleotides agree with TRBD1. V lost 0 bases to trimming and J lost 5 bases; unmatched junction nucleotides: 3. Germline CDR1 LGHNA, CDR2 YNFKEQ. The CDR3 consists of 14 residues.